Listed here is a single T cell receptor (beta chain). Trimming cost V 4 bases and J 2 bases, with 11 bases left between them. CDR3 length equals 14 residues. The V gene's germline CDR1 is MNHNS and CDR2 SASEGT. Only in-frame clones appear in the TCRdb table, and some are missing; sequencing was by immunoSEQ multiplex PCR. This sample yields around 57,000 clones, of which around 92% are seen a single time; around 0.25% belongs to the top ten. The sample comes from a study of T cell changes during pregnancy in multiple sclerosis. The TCR sequence derives from a female donor with multiple sclerosis, enrolled in a pregnancy study. The chain links TRBV6-1 to TRBJ2-5; maybe TRBD1 (5 bases). The sample here was CD4+ T cells from peripheral blood mononuclear cells, taken in the third trimester of pregnancy. The CDR3 here is CASSVRTPQETQYF. CDR3 coding DNA: TGTGCCAGCAGTGTAAGGACACCGCAAGAGACCCAGTACTTC.